This T cell receptor (beta chain) was recovered during a study of cytomegalovirus exposure and HLA in healthy donors. Study-wide results and limits: Productive rates of about 90% or about 30% were seen for most TCR beta V segments in an earlier analysis.

This clone was observed once. The antigen is not known. Primers for the PCR totalled 60 Vbeta and 13 Jbeta. The protocol was immunoSEQ multiplex PCR, while the TCRdb copy is restricted to in-frame clones and leaves out a portion. The sample shows 95,000 to 150,000 clones, 78% of them seen only once. The CDR3 is 16 residues long. Per the germline V gene, CDR1 is MGHRA and CDR2 is YSYEKL. V lost 5 bases and J 1 base, leaving 18 bases between the germline ends. Specimen: PBMCs. The sequence was collected from a man aged 25 to 40 in good health and CMV-seropositive. V gene TRBV4-1 combines with J gene TRBJ2-7, with unresolved D. The CDR3 protein is CASSTSSAGQSYEQYF. The CDR3 coding sequence is TGCGCCAGCAGCACCTCGAGTGCAGGCCAATCCTACGAGCAGTACTTC.